This is a list of T cell receptor beta chains from one sample in a study of blood T cell repertoires in COVID-19. Repertoires were generated with immunoSEQ multiplex PCR, while TCRdb's copy carries only in-frame clones and drops some. This sample has around 270,000 clones, with 91% found just once. Source material: peripheral blood. These receptors originate from a person aged 18 to 30 with COVID-19, enrolled during active disease. Both conserved end residues are part of each CDR3. The D gene is left open where the match is weak. A clone size is listed for some rows: how often the clone was seen (once, few, many), or a class if it is expanded.

V gene: TRBV28
clone size: NA
D gene: NA
J gene: TRBJ1-1
CDR3 protein: CASSLLQAEAFF
CDR3 DNA: TGTGCCAGCAGTTTATTACAGGCTGAAGCTTTCTTT

V gene: TRBV2
clone size: NA
D gene: NA
J gene: TRBJ1-2
CDR3 protein: CASNLVDGYTF
CDR3 DNA: TGTGCCTCCAACCTGGTAGATGGCTACACCTTC

V gene: TRBV5-6
clone size: few
D gene: NA
J gene: TRBJ1-1
CDR3 protein: CASSSTFLAAFF
CDR3 DNA: TGTGCCAGCAGCTCCACCTTTTTAGCAGCTTTCTTT

V gene: TRBV7-6
clone size: NA
D gene: NA
J gene: TRBJ2-7
CDR3 protein: CASSPHRADTDNEQYF
CDR3 DNA: TGTGCCAGCAGCCCACACCGTGCAGACACAGACAACGAGCAGTACTTC

V gene: TRBV2
clone size: NA
D gene: NA
J gene: TRBJ2-1
CDR3 protein: CASSPLDEQFF
CDR3 DNA: TGTGCCAGCAGCCCCCTCGATGAGCAGTTCTTC

V gene: TRBV18
clone size: NA
D gene: NA
J gene: TRBJ2-5
CDR3 protein: CASSPREGIGETQYF
CDR3 DNA: TGTGCCAGCTCACCACGAGAGGGTATTGGGGAGACCCAGTACTTC

V gene: TRBV9
clone size: NA
D gene: NA
J gene: TRBJ1-1
CDR3 protein: CASSGGRVGDTEAFF
CDR3 DNA: TGTGCCAGCAGTGGAGGACGCGTGGGTGACACTGAAGCTTTCTTT

V gene: TRBV29-1
clone size: NA
D gene: TRBD1
J gene: TRBJ1-1
CDR3 protein: CSVLTGGRGTEAFF
CDR3 DNA: TGCAGCGTTCTGACAGGGGGTCGTGGCACTGAAGCTTTCTTT

V gene: TRBV13
clone size: NA
D gene: NA
J gene: TRBJ2-7
CDR3 protein: CASSPRAKGNSLDEQYF
CDR3 DNA: TGTGCCAGCAGCCCCCGAGCGAAGGGGAATTCACTCGACGAGCAGTACTTC

V gene: TRBV2
clone size: NA
D gene: NA
J gene: TRBJ2-1
CDR3 protein: CADTTETTNSYNEQFF
CDR3 DNA: TGTGCCGATACAACCGAAACCACTAACTCCTACAATGAGCAGTTCTTC

V gene: TRBV7-8
clone size: NA
D gene: TRBD2
J gene: TRBJ2-3
CDR3 protein: CASSSPGLRADTQYF
CDR3 DNA: TGTGCCAGCAGCTCGCCGGGACTACGGGCAGATACGCAGTATTTT

V gene: TRBV5-4
clone size: NA
D gene: NA
J gene: TRBJ1-1
CDR3 protein: CASSLAGGGPYTEAFF
CDR3 DNA: TGTGCCAGCAGCTTGGCCGGCGGGGGGCCGTACACTGAAGCTTTCTTT

V gene: TRBV6-5
clone size: NA
D gene: NA
J gene: TRBJ1-2
CDR3 protein: CASRDIGVGNYGYTF
CDR3 DNA: TGTGCCAGCAGGGACATAGGGGTAGGGAACTATGGCTACACCTTC

V gene: TRBV3-1/TRBV3-2
clone size: NA
D gene: TRBD1
J gene: TRBJ1-5
CDR3 protein: CASSHYPGTGQPQHF
CDR3 DNA: TGTGCCAGCAGCCATTATCCAGGGACAGGTCAGCCCCAGCATTTT

V gene: TRBV15
clone size: once
D gene: NA
J gene: TRBJ2-7
CDR3 protein: CATSEPGSGDEQYF
CDR3 DNA: TGTGCCACCAGTGAACCGGGATCGGGGGACGAGCAGTACTTC

V gene: TRBV3-1/TRBV3-2
clone size: once
D gene: NA
J gene: TRBJ2-2
CDR3 protein: CASSLRQANTGELFF
CDR3 DNA: TGTGCCAGCAGCCTAAGACAGGCGAACACCGGGGAGCTGTTTTTT

V gene: TRBV4-1
clone size: NA
D gene: NA
J gene: TRBJ2-2
CDR3 protein: CASSQAQIQGRGTNTGELFF
CDR3 DNA: TGCGCCAGCAGCCAAGCTCAAATCCAGGGACGCGGGACCAACACCGGGGAGCTGTTTTTT

V gene: TRBV19
clone size: NA
D gene: TRBD1
J gene: TRBJ2-5
CDR3 protein: CASRSGQGLQETQYF
CDR3 DNA: TGTGCCAGTAGATCGGGACAGGGGTTACAAGAGACCCAGTACTTC

V gene: TRBV7-2
clone size: NA
D gene: NA
J gene: TRBJ2-2
CDR3 protein: CASSRQGTGELFF
CDR3 DNA: TGTGCCAGCAGCCGCCAGGGGACCGGGGAGCTGTTTTTT

V gene: TRBV5-6
clone size: NA
D gene: NA
J gene: TRBJ1-6
CDR3 protein: CASSSYRRSYNSPLHF
CDR3 DNA: TGTGCCAGCAGCTCCTACCGAAGATCCTATAATTCACCCCTCCACTTT

V gene: TRBV5-1
clone size: NA
D gene: TRBD1
J gene: TRBJ1-6
CDR3 protein: CASSGTGDSPLHF
CDR3 DNA: TGCGCCAGCTCCGGGACAGGGGACTCACCCCTCCACTTT

V gene: TRBV28
clone size: NA
D gene: TRBD2
J gene: TRBJ2-1
CDR3 protein: CASSLTRAGGDEQFF
CDR3 DNA: TGTGCCAGCAGCCTCACCCGAGCGGGAGGGGATGAGCAGTTCTTC

V gene: TRBV7-6
clone size: NA
D gene: TRBD2
J gene: TRBJ2-3
CDR3 protein: CASSLAFSTSGRTSTDTQYF
CDR3 DNA: TGTGCCAGCAGCTTAGCGTTTTCGACTAGCGGGAGGACTAGCACAGATACGCAGTATTTT

V gene: TRBV7-8
clone size: once
D gene: TRBD2
J gene: TRBJ2-7
CDR3 protein: CASSAVAGAGYEQYF
CDR3 DNA: TGTGCCAGCAGCGCCGTAGCGGGAGCGGGCTACGAGCAGTACTTC

V gene: TRBV24-1
clone size: NA
D gene: TRBD2
J gene: TRBJ2-7
CDR3 protein: CATSERLAGNWYF
CDR3 DNA: TGTGCCACCAGTGAAAGACTAGCGGGAAATTGGTACTTC

V gene: TRBV10-2
clone size: NA
D gene: TRBD2
J gene: TRBJ2-1
CDR3 protein: CASRTSGNNEQFF
CDR3 DNA: TGCGCCAGCAGGACTAGCGGGAATAATGAGCAGTTCTTC

V gene: TRBV10-3
clone size: NA
D gene: NA
J gene: TRBJ2-1
CDR3 protein: CAISEGLINEQFF
CDR3 DNA: TGTGCCATCAGTGAAGGACTAATCAATGAGCAGTTCTTC

V gene: TRBV18
clone size: NA
D gene: NA
J gene: TRBJ1-2
CDR3 protein: CASSPPGRESVYTF
CDR3 DNA: TGTGCCAGCTCACCACCGGGAAGGGAGAGCGTCTACACCTTC

V gene: TRBV5-1
clone size: NA
D gene: NA
J gene: TRBJ2-1
CDR3 protein: CASSLSAGARDEQFF
CDR3 DNA: TGCGCCAGCAGCTTATCCGCTGGGGCCCGGGATGAGCAGTTCTTC